The 22 T cell receptor beta chains below were found in one sample sequenced in a study of PD-1 blockade in classical Hodgkin lymphoma. Time point specified: cycle 4 day 1 (C4D1), after more than five weeks of nivolumab. The patients all showed relapse after autologous stem cell transplantation, while their brentuximab vedotin exposure varied. The protocol was immunoSEQ multiplex PCR, while the TCRdb copy is restricted to in-frame clones and leaves out a portion. The sample consists of 20,000 or so clones, about 86% of them appearing once. The sequences come from peripheral blood mononuclear cells (PBMCs), collected before the fourth cycle of nivolumab. The receptor set was obtained from a human donor with classical Hodgkin lymphoma.

The chain employs TRBV7-8 and TRBJ2-1, with 7 bases matching TRBD2. V dropped 2 bases and J dropped 0; count of bases not matched to a gene: 4. Germline-derived CDR1 and CDR2 are SGHVS and FQNEAQ. The CDR3 spans 16 residues. This CDR3 reads CASSLRSGDSYNEQFF. CDR3 sequence (DNA): TGTGCCAGCAGCTTAAGAAGCGGGGACTCCTACAATGAGCAGTTCTTC.

The rearrangement joins TRBV27 to TRBJ1-1; D gene unclear. Trimming removed 3 bases at V and 4 bases at J, with 9 bases between. This CDR3 is 13 amino acids long. Germline CDR1 and CDR2: MNHEY and SMNVEV (reference sequence). This CDR3 reads CASSLRVSTEAFF. In DNA form, the CDR3 reads TGTGCCAGCAGTTTGAGGGTAAGCACTGAAGCTTTCTTT.

This sequence joins TRBV9 and TRBJ2-2; 10 bases line up with TRBD2. The CDR3 spans 15 residues. Germline CDR1 reads SGDLS; CDR2 reads YYNGEE. Germline trimming cut 2 bases from V and 3 bases from J; bases unmatched to any gene: 1. The CDR3 DNA reads TGTGCCAGCAGCGTCCTAGCGGGAGACACCGGGGAGCTGTTTTTT. Translating it yields CASSVLAGDTGELFF.

The rearrangement links TRBV4-1 to TRBJ2-2, with a tentative D call TRBD2 (6 bases). V gave up 5 bases and J gave up 4 bases, with 14 bases separating them. The CDR3 is 15 amino acids. CDR1 and CDR2 from the germline V gene are MGHRA and YSYEKL. CDR3 coding DNA: TGCGCCAGCAGCGGGAGGACCTTAGGCACCGGGGAGCTGTTTTTT. Protein product: CASSGRTLGTGELFF.

J is TRBJ1-6 and V is TRBV4-1; perhaps TRBD1 as D (5 bases). Trimming cost V 1 base and J 8 bases, with 15 bases left between them. The CDR3 is made up of 16 amino acids. Germline assignment: CDR1 MGHRA and CDR2 YSYEKL. CDR3: CASSQGGATLYSPLHF. In nucleotides, the CDR3 is TGCGCCAGCAGCCAAGGAGGGGCAACGTTGTATTCACCCCTCCACTTT.

The V call is TRBV29-1, the J call TRBJ1-2; no definite D call. Germline V CDR1 and CDR2: SQVTM, ANQGSEA. CDR3 length: 10 residues. Deletions cut 6 bases from V and 8 bases from J, with 10 bases between. CDR3 amino acids: CSVDYEGYTF. CDR3 DNA sequence: TGCAGCGTGGATTATGAAGGCTACACCTTC.

The chain employs TRBV28 and TRBJ2-6, with D uncertain. The germline CDR1 and CDR2 sequences are MDHEN and SYDVKM. V lost 1 base and J lost 0, with 4 bases in between. This CDR3 contains 15 residues. CDR3 protein: CASSLLSSGANVLTF. Written as DNA, the CDR3 is TGTGCCAGCAGTTTATTGTCCTCTGGGGCCAACGTCCTGACTTTC.

The chain is built from TRBV27 and TRBJ2-7; unclear D gene. Germline V CDR1 and CDR2: MNHEY, SMNVEV (reference sequence). V was clipped by 2 bases and J by 7 bases, with 12 bases between them. This CDR3 is built from 13 residues. The CDR3 nucleotides are TGTGCCAGCAGTTTAAACAGCCGTCGGGAGCAGTACTTC. Its translation is CASSLNSRREQYF.

The chain has TRBV7-2 and TRBJ2-1; TRBD2 might be the D (7 bases). With 5 bases removed from V and 7 bases from J, the gap between germline ends came to 21 bases. Germline V gene lookup returns CDR1 SGHTA and CDR2 FQGNSA. This CDR3 has 16 amino acids. The CDR3 coding sequence is TGTGCCAGCAGCCCCCCGGAGGGGGGGCCGAGTAATGAGCAGTTCTTC. Translating it yields CASSPPEGGPSNEQFF.

The chain recombines TRBV14 with TRBJ2-3; D gene ambiguous. V was cut by 4 bases and J by 5 bases, with 10 bases left in between. The CDR3 totals 13 residues. The germline gives CDR1 SGHDN, CDR2 FVKESK. Written as DNA, the CDR3 is TGTGCCAGCAGCCCTACCCAGCGAGATACGCAGTATTTT. Translated, it gives CASSPTQRDTQYF. Looking up the rest from reference TRBV14 and TRBJ2-3 gives the full variable domain: EAGVTQFPSHSVIEKGQTVTLRCDPISGHDNLYWYRRVMGKEIKFLLHFVKESKQDESGMPNNRFLAERTGGTYSTLKVQPAELEDSGVYFCASSPTQRDTQYFGPGTRLTVL.

The V gene is TRBV11-2, the J gene TRBJ2-7, with 8 bases matching TRBD1. The V gene end was trimmed by 0 bases and the J gene end by 0 bases; junction bases not matched to a gene: 1. The CDR3 runs 15 residues. The germline gives CDR1 SGHAT, CDR2 FQNNGV. The CDR3 DNA reads TGTGCCAGCAGCTTAGAGCAGGGGGCCTCCTACGAGCAGTACTTC. It is translated as CASSLEQGASYEQYF.

The chain joins TRBV7-8 to TRBJ2-5; 9 nucleotides align to TRBD1. CDR3 length: 14 residues. V shed 8 bases and J 4 bases; nucleotides not matched to a gene: 8. Germline assignment: CDR1 SGHVS and CDR2 FQNEAQ. The CDR3 sequence: CASEQGAWTETQYF. The CDR3 bases are TGTGCCAGCGAACAGGGGGCTTGGACAGAGACCCAGTACTTC.

V is TRBV7-2 and J is TRBJ1-4; 9 bases are a match to TRBD1. The ends lost 2 bases at V and 14 bases at J; junction bases unmatched: 12. Germline V gene data show CDR1 as SGHTA and CDR2 as FQGNSA. The CDR3 consists of 15 residues. In DNA form, the CDR3 reads TGTGCCAGCAGCTTAACACAGGGGGCCCTCAGCAAGCTGTTTTTT. Its protein is CASSLTQGALSKLFF.

The chain carries TRBV10-3 and TRBJ2-7, with D unresolved. Per germline, CDR1 ENHRY and CDR2 SYGVKD. The CDR3 is 12 amino acids. Trimming took off 3 bases at V and 1 base at J, with 4 bases between the two ends. DNA of the CDR3: TGTGCCATCAGTGATTTTTCCTACGAGCAGTACTTC. This encodes CAISDFSYEQYF.

The chain links TRBV5-6 to TRBJ2-3; 7 nucleotides line up with TRBD2. The CDR3 loop spans 16 amino acids. From germline, CDR1 is SGHDT and CDR2 YYEEEE. Germline trimming cut 4 bases from V and 0 bases from J; bases unmatched to any gene: 8. The CDR3: CASSGSGSPSTDTQYF. The DNA for the CDR3 is TGTGCCAGCAGCGGTAGCGGGTCACCCAGCACAGATACGCAGTATTTT.

This chain uses TRBV30 with TRBJ2-2, with a possible D match to TRBD2 (5 bases). Germline assignment: CDR1 GTSNPN and CDR2 SVGIG (reference sequence). The CDR3 is 14 residues long. V lost 2 bases and J lost 3, with 10 bases in between. The CDR3 protein is CAWSTGFDTGELFF. DNA of the CDR3: TGTGCCTGGAGTACGGGATTCGACACCGGGGAGCTGTTTTTT.

The gene calls are TRBV7-9 and TRBJ1-2, with 9 bases that match TRBD1. The CDR3 is 16 residues long. Losses at the gene ends were 5 bases for V and 4 bases for J; bases not matched to a gene: 11. Germline V CDR1 and CDR2: SEHNR, FQNEAQ (reference sequence). The CDR3 loop reads CASSPTRGQGAYGYTF. CDR3 nucleotides: TGTGCCAGCAGCCCAACCAGGGGACAGGGTGCCTATGGCTACACCTTC.

V is TRBV11-1 and J is TRBJ2-5; D possibly uses TRBD1 or TRBD2 (6 bases each). The V gene lost 4 bases and the J gene lost 7 bases, with 19 bases spanning the gap. The germline gives CDR1 SGHAT, CDR2 FQDESV (reference sequence). This CDR3 has 15 residues. CDR3 residues: CASSSQRGGRVTQYF. As DNA, the CDR3 is TGTGCCAGCAGCTCCCAGCGAGGGGGGCGTGTGACCCAGTACTTC.

The CDR3 coding sequence is TGTGCCAGCAGCGTAGACCCAGGGGGCCAAACTGAAGCTTTCTTT. Residues: CASSVDPGGQTEAFF. The rearrangement joins TRBV9 to TRBJ1-1; 8 bases agree with TRBD1. The CDR3 consists of 15 residues. After removal of 0 bases from V and 5 bases from J, the junction contained 6 bases not matched to a gene. Germline-derived CDR1 and CDR2 are SGDLS and YYNGEE.

The chain has TRBV12-1 and TRBJ2-2; the tabulated D call, TRBD1, remains unverified against the DNA. TRBV12-1 is described as a pseudogene. This CDR3 region has 20 residues. The CDR3 DNA reads as TGTGCCAGCAGCTCCTCGGGACAAGAATTGGGTTTTGCGAACACCGGGGAGCTGTTTTTT. Its protein is CASSSSGQELGFANTGELFF.

The chain employs TRBV30 and TRBJ1-6; D unclear. Germline CDR1 reads GTSNPN; CDR2 reads SVGIG (reference sequence). V was cut by 0 bases and J by 5 bases, with 5 bases left in between. The CDR3 consists of 13 residues. CDR3 DNA: TGTGCCTGGAGTGTACTTGATAATTCACCCCTCCACTTT. Residues: CAWSVLDNSPLHF. The complete variable domain, with remaining parts taken from reference TRBV30 and TRBJ1-6, reads SQTIHQWPATLVQPVGSPLSLECTVEGTSNPNLYWYRQAAGRGLQLLFYSVGIGQISSEVPQNLSASRPQDRQFILSSKKLLLSDSGFYLCAWSVLDNSPLHFGNGTRLTVT.

The rearrangement uses TRBV6-5 and TRBJ1-6; the D is unclear. In germline, CDR1 is MNHEY, CDR2 SVGAGI. The CDR3 sequence is 13 residues long. Trimming took off 8 bases at V and 0 bases at J, with 5 bases between the two ends. CDR3 loop: CASSGSYNSPLHF. For the CDR3, the DNA is TGTGCCAGCTCCGGCTCCTATAATTCACCCCTCCACTTT.